These T cell receptor beta chains were read from a single sample in a study of CD8 T cells in ankylosing spondylitis. TCRdb reprocessed the 5' RACE reads with MiXCR, giving one entry per CDR3 protein. Of 750,000 to 850,000 distinct CDR3 sequences in the sample, about 12% were seen once. Sequenced input: blood, either unsorted or a sorted T cell fraction (not recorded which). These receptors were collected from a male donor with ankylosing spondylitis. Each CDR3 is given without its conserved first and last residue. A D gene is named only where the DNA matches it firmly.

J,V,D,CDR3
TRBJ2-2,TRBV12-3/TRBV12-4,.,ASSLVRGGTGELF
TRBJ1-3,TRBV12-3/TRBV12-4,TRBD1,ASSARQGSGNTIY
TRBJ2-7,TRBV20-1,.,SASPTGFGEQY
TRBJ2-1,TRBV28,TRBD1,ASSLGTGGSWEQF
TRBJ2-1,TRBV6-5,.,ASSYSGSAGSNPYNEQF
TRBJ2-7,TRBV7-2,.,ASSLGGGHEQY
TRBJ2-4,TRBV20-1,.,SASRDLLAKNIQY
TRBJ1-5,TRBV20-1,.,SARTGLGQPQH
TRBJ2-5,TRBV7-2,.,ASSPSVFHETQY
TRBJ2-5,TRBV6-5,TRBD1,ASSYVTGQGTQY
TRBJ2-1,TRBV10-3,TRBD2,AIRPPIAGAGNEQF
TRBJ2-3,TRBV20-1,TRBD2,SAARAGRSTDTQY
TRBJ2-3,TRBV5-1,.,ASSYDSNTDTQY
TRBJ2-5,TRBV9,.,ASSVGPPPETQY
TRBJ2-1,TRBV20-1,.,SAIDGNSYNEQF
TRBJ1-5,TRBV12-3/TRBV12-4,.,ASSSALGSNQPQH
TRBJ2-7,TRBV20-1,.,SAAGLEEQY
TRBJ2-7,TRBV20-1,.,SASGDSYEQY
TRBJ2-1,TRBV7-8,.,ASSPTGFGYNEQF
TRBJ2-2,TRBV5-1,TRBD2,ASSLLAGGATGELF
TRBJ1-2,TRBV12-3/TRBV12-4,.,ASSRSPGFDYT
TRBJ1-3,TRBV11-2,.,ASSFFRGTNTIY
TRBJ2-2,TRBV7-2,.,ASSLAGRPGELF
TRBJ2-3,TRBV11-1,.,ASSLTGFGQY
TRBJ2-1,TRBV28,.,ASSRGGVGPYNEQF
TRBJ2-5,TRBV5-1,.,ASSLESGGTQY
TRBJ2-2,TRBV29-1,.,SVRGGSNTGELF
TRBJ2-5,TRBV7-2,TRBD2,ASSSMGLGTQY
TRBJ2-3,TRBV7-2,.,ASSLGGGNTQY
TRBJ2-1,TRBV11-2,TRBD1,ASSLGQGAPTF
TRBJ2-1,TRBV20-1,.,SAVRDSKLIYNEQF
TRBJ2-2,TRBV7-2,.,ASRLGRTGELF
TRBJ1-4,TRBV7-8,.,ASSPNKNEKLF
TRBJ1-2,TRBV10-3,.,AISASQNGYT
TRBJ2-7,TRBV7-6,.,ACGRGVYEQY
TRBJ2-5,TRBV20-1,.,SARDYRGATETQY
TRBJ2-5,TRBV4-2,.,ASSPFAEGETQY
TRBJ2-1,TRBV20-1,TRBD2,SALGLAGGGNEQF
TRBJ2-4,TRBV3-1,.,ASSDSILAKNIQY
TRBJ2-5,TRBV20-1,.,SAVTGILRETQY
TRBJ2-1,TRBV10-2,.,ASTTGLIYNEQF
TRBJ2-4,TRBV15,.,ATSRDLDTGDIQY
TRBJ1-2,TRBV4-2,TRBD1,ASSRTQQGAGYGYT
TRBJ2-3,TRBV6-1,.,ASSGWATDTEY
TRBJ2-7,TRBV28,TRBD2,ASSSANLAGDSYEQY
TRBJ2-4,TRBV12-3/TRBV12-4,TRBD2,ASSSLAGEADIQY
TRBJ1-6,TRBV4-2,.,ASSQDRTNSPLH
TRBJ2-2,TRBV11-1,.,ASSRLRQTPGELF
TRBJ2-1,TRBV24-1,.,ATSDSGNEQF
TRBJ2-3,TRBV20-1,.,SARAPTGPDTQY
TRBJ2-5,TRBV5-1,.,ASRPGLAETQY
TRBJ1-4,TRBV6-1,.,ASSNGGSTTNEKLF